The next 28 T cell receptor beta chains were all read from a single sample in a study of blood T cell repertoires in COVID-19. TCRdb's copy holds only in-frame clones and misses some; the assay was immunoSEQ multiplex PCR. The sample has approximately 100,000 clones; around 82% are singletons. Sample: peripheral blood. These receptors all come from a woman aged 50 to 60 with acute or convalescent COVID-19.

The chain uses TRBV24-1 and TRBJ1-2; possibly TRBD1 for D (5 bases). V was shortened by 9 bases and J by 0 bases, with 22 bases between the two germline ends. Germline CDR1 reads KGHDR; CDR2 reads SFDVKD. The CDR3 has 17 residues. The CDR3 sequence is CATVGAAPFPTNYGYTF. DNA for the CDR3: TGTGCCACCGTTGGGGCAGCTCCTTTCCCTACTAACTATGGCTACACCTTC.

CDR3 sequence: CATSDLRLSNTGELFF. CDR3 in DNA: TGTGCCACCAGTGATTTGCGTCTCTCGAACACCGGGGAGCTGTTTTTT. This chain joins TRBV24-1 and TRBJ2-2; unclear D gene. Trimming shortened V by 0 bases and J by 0 bases, and 7 bases separated the two germline ends. The germline gives CDR1 KGHDR, CDR2 SFDVKD. This CDR3 has 16 amino acids.

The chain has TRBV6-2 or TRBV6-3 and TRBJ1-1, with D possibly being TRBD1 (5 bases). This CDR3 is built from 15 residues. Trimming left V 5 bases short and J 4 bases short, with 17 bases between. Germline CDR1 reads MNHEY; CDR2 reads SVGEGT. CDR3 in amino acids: CASSARGGWSTEAFF. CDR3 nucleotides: TGTGCCAGCAGTGCCCGGGGGGGTTGGAGCACTGAAGCTTTCTTT.

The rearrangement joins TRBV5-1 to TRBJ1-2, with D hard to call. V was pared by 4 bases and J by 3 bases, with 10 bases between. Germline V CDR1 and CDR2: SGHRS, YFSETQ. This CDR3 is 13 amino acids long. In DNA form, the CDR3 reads TGCGCCAGCAGCGCCGACACGCACTATGGCTACACCTTC. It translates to CASSADTHYGYTF.

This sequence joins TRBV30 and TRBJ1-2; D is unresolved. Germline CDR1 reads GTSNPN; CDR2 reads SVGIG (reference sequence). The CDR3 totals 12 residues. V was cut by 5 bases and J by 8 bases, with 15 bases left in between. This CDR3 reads CAWGTGLGGYTF. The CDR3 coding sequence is TGTGCCTGGGGCACCGGACTAGGAGGCTACACCTTC.

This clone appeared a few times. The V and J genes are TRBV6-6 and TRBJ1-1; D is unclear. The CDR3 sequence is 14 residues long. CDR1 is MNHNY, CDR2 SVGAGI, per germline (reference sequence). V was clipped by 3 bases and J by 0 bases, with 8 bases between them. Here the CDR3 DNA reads TGTGCCAGCAGTTATAGAAAACTGAACACTGAAGCTTTCTTT. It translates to CASSYRKLNTEAFF.

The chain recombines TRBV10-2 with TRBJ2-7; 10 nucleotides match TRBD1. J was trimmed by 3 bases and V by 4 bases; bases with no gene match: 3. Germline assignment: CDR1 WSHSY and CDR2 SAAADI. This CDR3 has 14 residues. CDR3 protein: CASSGQGANYEQYF. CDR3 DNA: TGCGCCAGCAGTGGACAGGGGGCGAACTACGAGCAGTACTTC.

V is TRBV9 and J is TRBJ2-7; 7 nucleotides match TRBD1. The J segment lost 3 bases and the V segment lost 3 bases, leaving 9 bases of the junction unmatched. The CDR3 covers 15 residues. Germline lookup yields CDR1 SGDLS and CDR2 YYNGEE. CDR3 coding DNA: TGTGCCAGCAGCGAGGAGACAGGGCAGTTCTACGAGCAGTACTTC. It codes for CASSEETGQFYEQYF.

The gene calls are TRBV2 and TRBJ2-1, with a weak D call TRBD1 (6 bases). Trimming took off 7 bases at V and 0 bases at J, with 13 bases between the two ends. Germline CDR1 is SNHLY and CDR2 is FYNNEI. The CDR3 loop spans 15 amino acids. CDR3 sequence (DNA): TGTGCCAGCACTCCGACAGGCGGCTCCTACAATGAGCAGTTCTTC. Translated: CASTPTGGSYNEQFF.

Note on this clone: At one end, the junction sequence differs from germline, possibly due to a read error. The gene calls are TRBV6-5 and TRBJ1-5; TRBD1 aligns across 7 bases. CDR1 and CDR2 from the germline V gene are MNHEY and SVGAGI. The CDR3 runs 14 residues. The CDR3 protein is CASSDSQGYQPQHF. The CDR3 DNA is TGTGCCAGCAGTGACTCACAGGGGTATCAGCCCCAGCATTTT.

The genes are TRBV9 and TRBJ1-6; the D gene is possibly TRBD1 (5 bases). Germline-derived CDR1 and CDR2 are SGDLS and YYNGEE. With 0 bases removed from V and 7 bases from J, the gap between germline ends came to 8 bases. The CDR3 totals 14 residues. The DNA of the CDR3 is TGTGCCAGCAGCGTAGTGGCAGGGAATTCACCCCTCCACTTT. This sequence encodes CASSVVAGNSPLHF.

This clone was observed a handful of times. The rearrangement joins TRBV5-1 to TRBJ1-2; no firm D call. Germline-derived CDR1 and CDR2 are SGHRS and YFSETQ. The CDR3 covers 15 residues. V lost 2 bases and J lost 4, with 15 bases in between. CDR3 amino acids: CASSFQPTYSYGYTF. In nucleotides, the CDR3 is TGCGCCAGCAGCTTCCAACCGACATACAGCTATGGCTACACCTTC. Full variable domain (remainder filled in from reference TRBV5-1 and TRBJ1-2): KAGVTQTPRYLIKTRGQQVTLSCSPISGHRSVSWYQQTPGQGLQFLFEYFSETQRNKGNFPGRFSGRQFSNSRSEMNVSTLELGDSALYLCASSFQPTYSYGYTFGSGTRLTVV.

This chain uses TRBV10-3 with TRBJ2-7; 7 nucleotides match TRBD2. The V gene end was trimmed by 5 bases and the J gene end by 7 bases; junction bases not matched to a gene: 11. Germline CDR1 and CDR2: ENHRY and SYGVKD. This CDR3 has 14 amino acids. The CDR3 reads CAISRGGSDREQYF. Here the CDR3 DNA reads TGTGCCATCAGTCGGGGAGGGTCCGATCGGGAGCAGTACTTC.

Written as DNA, the CDR3 is TGTGCCAGCTCACGAGACAGCTCTTATGGCTACACCTTC. Translated: CASSRDSSYGYTF. The chain carries TRBV18 and TRBJ1-2, with a possible D match to TRBD1 (5 bases). The CDR3 runs to 13 residues. Trimming pared 4 bases from V and 5 bases from J, leaving 11 bases between. The germline CDR1 and CDR2 sequences are KGHSH and LQKENI.

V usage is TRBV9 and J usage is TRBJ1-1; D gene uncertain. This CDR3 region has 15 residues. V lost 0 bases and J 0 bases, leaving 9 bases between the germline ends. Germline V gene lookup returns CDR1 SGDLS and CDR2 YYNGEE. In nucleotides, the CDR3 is TGTGCCAGCAGCGTAGGCTGGGCCCTGAACACTGAAGCTTTCTTT. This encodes CASSVGWALNTEAFF.

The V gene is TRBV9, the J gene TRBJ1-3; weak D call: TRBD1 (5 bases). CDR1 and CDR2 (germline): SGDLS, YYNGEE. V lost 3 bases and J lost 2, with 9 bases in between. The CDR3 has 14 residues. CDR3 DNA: TGTGCCAGCAGCGCCGACAGAGCTGGAAACACCATATATTTT. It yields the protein CASSADRAGNTIYF.

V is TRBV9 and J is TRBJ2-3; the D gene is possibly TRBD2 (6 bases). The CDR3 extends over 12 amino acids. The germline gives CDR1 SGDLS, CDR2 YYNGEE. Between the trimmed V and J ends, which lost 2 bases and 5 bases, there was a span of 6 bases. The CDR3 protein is CASSVGGDTQYF. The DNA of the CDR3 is TGTGCCAGCAGCGTGGGGGGAGATACGCAGTATTTT.

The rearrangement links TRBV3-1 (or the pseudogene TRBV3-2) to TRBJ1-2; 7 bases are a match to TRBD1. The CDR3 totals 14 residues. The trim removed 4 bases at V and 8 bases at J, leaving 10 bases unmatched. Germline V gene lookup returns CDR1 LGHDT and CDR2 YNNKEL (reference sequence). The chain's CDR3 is CASSLFKGAEGYTF. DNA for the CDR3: TGTGCCAGCAGCCTATTTAAGGGGGCGGAGGGCTACACCTTC.

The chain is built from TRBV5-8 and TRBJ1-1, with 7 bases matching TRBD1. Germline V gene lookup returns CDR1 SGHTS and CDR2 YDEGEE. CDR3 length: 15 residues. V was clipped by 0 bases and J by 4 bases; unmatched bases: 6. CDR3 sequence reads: CASSLAGQEGTEAFF. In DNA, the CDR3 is TGTGCCAGCAGCTTGGCCGGACAGGAGGGCACTGAAGCTTTCTTT.

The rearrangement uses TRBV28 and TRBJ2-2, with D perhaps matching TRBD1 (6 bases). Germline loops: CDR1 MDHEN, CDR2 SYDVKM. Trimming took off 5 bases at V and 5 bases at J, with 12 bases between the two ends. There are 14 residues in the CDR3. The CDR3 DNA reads TGTGCCAGCAGTCTAGGACAGCTGACCGGGGAGCTGTTTTTT. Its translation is CASSLGQLTGELFF.

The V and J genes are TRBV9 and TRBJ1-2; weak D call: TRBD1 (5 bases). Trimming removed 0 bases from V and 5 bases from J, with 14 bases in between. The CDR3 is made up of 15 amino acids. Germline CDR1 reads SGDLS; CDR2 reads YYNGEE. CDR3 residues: CASSVGVRTQYGYTF. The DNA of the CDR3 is TGTGCCAGCAGCGTAGGGGTAAGGACACAGTATGGCTACACCTTC.

The chain's CDR3 is CASIRDIEFF. The CDR3 coding sequence is TGTGCCAGCATCCGGGACATAGAGTTCTTC. The V and J genes are TRBV25-1 and TRBJ2-1; perhaps TRBD1 as D (6 bases). Trimming took off 7 bases at V and 14 bases at J, with 12 bases between the two ends. The CDR3 spans 10 residues. Germline lookup yields CDR1 MGHDK and CDR2 SYGVNS. Full variable domain (outside the CDR3, taken from reference TRBV25-1 and TRBJ2-1): EADIYQTPRYLVIGTGKKITLECSQTMGHDKMYWYQQDPGMELHLIHYSYGVNSTEKGDLSSESTVSRIRTEHFPLTLESARPSHTSQYLCASIRDIEFFGPGTRLTVL.

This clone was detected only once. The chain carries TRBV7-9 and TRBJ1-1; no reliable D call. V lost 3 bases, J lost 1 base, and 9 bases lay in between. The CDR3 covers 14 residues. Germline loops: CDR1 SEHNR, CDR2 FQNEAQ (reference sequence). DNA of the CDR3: TGTGCCAGCAGCTTCACGGGAGGGAACACTGAAGCTTTCTTT. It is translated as CASSFTGGNTEAFF.

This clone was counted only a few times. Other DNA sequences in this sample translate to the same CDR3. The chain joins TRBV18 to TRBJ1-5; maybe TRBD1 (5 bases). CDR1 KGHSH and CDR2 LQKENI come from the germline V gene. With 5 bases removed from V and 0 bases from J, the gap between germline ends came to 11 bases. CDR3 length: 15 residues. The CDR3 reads CASSFDRASNQPQHF. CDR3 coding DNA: TGTGCCAGCTCATTCGACAGAGCTAGCAATCAGCCCCAGCATTTT.

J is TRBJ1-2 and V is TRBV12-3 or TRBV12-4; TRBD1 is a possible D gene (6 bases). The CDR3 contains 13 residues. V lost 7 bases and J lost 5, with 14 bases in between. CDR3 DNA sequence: TGTGCCAGCACCTCGGACAGACTATATGGCTACACCTTC. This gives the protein CASTSDRLYGYTF.

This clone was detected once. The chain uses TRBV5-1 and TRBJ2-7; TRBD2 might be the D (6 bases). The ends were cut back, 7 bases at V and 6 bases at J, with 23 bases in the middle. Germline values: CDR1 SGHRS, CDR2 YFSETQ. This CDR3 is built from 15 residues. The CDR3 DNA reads TGCGCCAGCTCGGCGGGATCCCCCTCCCTCGGCGAGCAGTACTTC. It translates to CASSAGSPSLGEQYF.

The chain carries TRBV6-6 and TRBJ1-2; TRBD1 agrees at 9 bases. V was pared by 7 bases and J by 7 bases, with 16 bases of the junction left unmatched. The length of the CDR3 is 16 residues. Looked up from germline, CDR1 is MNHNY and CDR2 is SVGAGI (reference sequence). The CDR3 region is CASTLLRDRVMSGYTF. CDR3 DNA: TGTGCCAGCACCTTACTCCGGGACAGGGTTATGAGTGGCTACACCTTC.

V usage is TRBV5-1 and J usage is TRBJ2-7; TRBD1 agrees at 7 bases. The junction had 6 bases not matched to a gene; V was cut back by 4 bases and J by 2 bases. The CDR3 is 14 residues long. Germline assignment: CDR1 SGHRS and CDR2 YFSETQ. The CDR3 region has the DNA TGCGCCAGCAGCCCCACAACAGGGGCCTACGAGCAGTACTTC. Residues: CASSPTTGAYEQYF.